This T cell receptor beta chain was obtained from a study of OX40 agonist ivuxolimab in advanced cancers. General study points: Expanded clones were, on average, more numerous in CD8+ T cells than in CD4+.

The CDR3 has 17 residues. V shed 0 bases and J 1 base; nucleotides not matched to a gene: 5. Clones were sequenced by immunoSEQ multiplex PCR, and TCRdb holds only the in-frame ones, with some missing. The sample has approximately 86,000 clones; roughly 91% are singletons. This clone was detected only once. Its antigen is currently unknown. The TCR sequence derives from an adult with an advanced solid tumor such as melanoma, head and neck, liver or kidney cancer. Sequenced here: CD4+ or CD8+ T cells sorted from blood, sampled in a trial of the OX40 agonist ivuxolimab. The V gene is TRBV23-1, the J gene TRBJ2-7; the match to TRBD2 covers 11 bases. TRBV23-1 is given ORF status, its function remaining uncertain. The CDR3 region is CASSQSPGTSGSYEQYF. The CDR3 DNA reads TGCGCCAGCAGTCAATCGCCCGGGACTAGCGGTTCCTACGAGCAGTACTTC.